The 4 T cell receptor beta chains given below trace back to one sample, sequenced in a study of cytomegalovirus exposure and HLA in healthy donors. PCR amplification relied on 60 Vbeta primers (plus 13 Jbeta primers). Profiled with immunoSEQ multiplex PCR; TCRdb holds only in-frame clones, not every one. Among 110,000 or so clones, roughly 72% were seen once, and the ten largest hold roughly 10%. The source material was PBMCs. The receptors here all came from a woman aged 45-65 years in good health and CMV-seropositive.

The gene calls are TRBV27 and TRBJ1-4; 7 bases map to TRBD1. The CDR3 totals 14 residues. The germline V gene encodes CDR1 MNHEY and CDR2 SMNVEV (reference sequence). The junction had 8 bases not matched to a gene; V was cut back by 5 bases and J by 8 bases. Here the CDR3 reads CASSLGGIEEKLFF. DNA for the CDR3: TGTGCCAGCAGTCTAGGGGGCATAGAGGAAAAACTGTTTTTT.

The chain carries TRBV4-1 and TRBJ2-7; 9 nucleotides agree with TRBD2. V lost 1 base and J lost 4; bases outside the gene matches: 8. Germline lookup yields CDR1 MGHRA and CDR2 YSYEKL. The CDR3 totals 16 residues. The CDR3 coding sequence is TGCGCCAGCAGCCAAGTTCTTCTAGCGGGGACGTACGAGCAGTACTTC. Translated: CASSQVLLAGTYEQYF.

Only a few counts were recorded for this clone. The J gene is TRBJ2-7, the V gene TRBV7-2, with D hard to call. Germline V CDR1 and CDR2: SGHTA, FQGNSA. The CDR3 has 14 amino acids. Trimming removed 1 base from V and 3 bases from J, with 10 bases in between. The chain's CDR3 is CASSLGEQIYEQYF. In DNA form, the CDR3 reads TGTGCCAGCAGCTTAGGAGAACAGATCTACGAGCAGTACTTC. Looking up the rest from reference TRBV7-2 and TRBJ2-7 gives the full variable domain: GAGVSQSPSNKVTEKGKDVELRCDPISGHTALYWYRQSLGQGLEFLIYFQGNSAPDKSGLPSDRFSAERTGGSVSTLTIQRTQQEDSAVYLCASSLGEQIYEQYFGPGTRLTVT.

In DNA form, the CDR3 reads TGTGCCAGCAGGGCCAGATTATACGGGACAGGGCCCGATGAGCAGTTCTTC. The encoded protein is CASRARLYGTGPDEQFF. The rearrangement joins TRBV27 to TRBJ2-1, with 9 bases that match TRBD1. Trimming at V came to 6 bases and at J to 8 bases, leaving 17 bases not matched to a gene. The CDR3 is made up of 17 amino acids. Germline loops: CDR1 MNHEY, CDR2 SMNVEV (reference sequence).